The present T cell receptor (beta chain) was sequenced within a study of T cell responses to AZD1222 COVID-19 vaccine (dated by TCRdb to the early 2020s). Looking at the study overall: AZD1222 recipients with second doses at about 4 weeks or about 12 weeks were pooled, because spike-specific TCR depth and breadth did not differ between schedules. A total of more than 230 trial participants underwent TCR sequencing, of whom some 210 received two doses of AZD1222 and about 25 received two doses of the MenACWY control vaccine. Trial participants were enrolled by age into 18-55, 56-69 and 70-plus year subgroups, with roughly 150, 30 and 60 TCR-sequenced participants respectively. Beyond this particular receptor, the publication reports: Spike-specific TCR breadth and depth rose significantly after two AZD1222 doses compared with day 0 and with MenACWY recipients. The vaccine-associated CD4 TCRs covered the entire spike protein, and the dominant responses fell in regions 160-218 and 743-854. Conclusions about previously exposed vaccinees are limited, since just 6 or 7 AZD1222 recipients were seropositive for SARS-CoV-2 at baseline. Participants were mostly white British and included more females than males, and it was suggested by the authors that clonal diversity may have been underestimated. No day 14 peak-response samples were available, so repertoires were characterized only after the peak T cell response. Nearly half of unique spike-specific TCRs reportedly recognized epitopes outside regions mutated in the B.1.351 and B.1.1.7 variants. The 56-69-year group was small, and its depth increase did not reach significance, likely because of low power.

The germline V gene yields MDHEN for CDR1 and SYDVKM for CDR2. CDR3 length: 14 amino acids, cysteine to phenylalanine. Only CDR3 DNA is held: 42 bases, read in frame from base 1. The V end loses 6 bases and the J end loses 0 bases, and a stretch of 11 bases separates them. This clone was found a few times. The antigen it binds to is not known. No clone much larger than this one lies a single base away; base qualities are absent. The CDR3 regions of human TCRbeta chains were analyzed by immunosequencing. The authors processed their data as follows. TCRs in the repertoires were compared against a reference library of SARS-CoV-2-specific TCRs that had been generated with the MIRA antigen-specificity platform. Breadth was defined as the fraction of unique TCRs that were SARS-CoV-2-associated, and depth was defined as the fraction of total T cells that were SARS-CoV-2-associated. Using the MIRA data, every spike-specific TCR was mapped to the spike region that the TCR reacted to and assigned to either a CD4 or a CD8 class. Log10-transformed breadth and depth values were compared by one-way ANOVA with Sidak's multiple comparisons tests. The immuneACCESS repertoire file appears here via TCRdb, limited to in-frame rearrangements. These files lack a portion of the clones; in checked studies, under half of the deficit traces to unresolved V genes, and the cause of the others is not known. The DNA was the basis for D and trimming; V, J and clone size are from that table. Within this sample are about 100,000 clones, with about nine tenths of them counted one time only. 1.3% of the sample comes from the top ten.

The intended sense of this specimen's time point label: baseline before first vaccination. The vaccinee samples were drawn from two UK trials, COV001 and COV002, one of which was a single-blind randomized controlled phase 2/3 trial testing AZD1222 (ChAdOx1 nCoV-19) in healthy adults. For TCRbeta chain sequencing, PBMC samples were collected from trial participants at day 0 and at day 28 after the second dose. The rearranged segments are TRBV28 and TRBJ2-5, with TRBD2 tentatively as D gene (5 bases match). The sequence was obtained from an adult in good health. The material was peripheral blood, obtained on day 0 of AZD1222 vaccination. The CDR3 region has the sequence CASSTDGNQETQYF. The bases read TGTGCCAGCAGCACGGACGGGAACCAAGAGACCCAGTACTTC. With the rest looked up from the reference TRBV28 and TRBJ2-5 genes rather than sequenced, the full variable domain is DVKVTQSSRYLVKRTGEKVFLECVQDMDHENMFWYRQDPGLGLRLIYFSYDVKMKEKGDIPEGYSVSREKKERFSLILESASTNQTSMYLCASSTDGNQETQYFGPGTRLLVL.